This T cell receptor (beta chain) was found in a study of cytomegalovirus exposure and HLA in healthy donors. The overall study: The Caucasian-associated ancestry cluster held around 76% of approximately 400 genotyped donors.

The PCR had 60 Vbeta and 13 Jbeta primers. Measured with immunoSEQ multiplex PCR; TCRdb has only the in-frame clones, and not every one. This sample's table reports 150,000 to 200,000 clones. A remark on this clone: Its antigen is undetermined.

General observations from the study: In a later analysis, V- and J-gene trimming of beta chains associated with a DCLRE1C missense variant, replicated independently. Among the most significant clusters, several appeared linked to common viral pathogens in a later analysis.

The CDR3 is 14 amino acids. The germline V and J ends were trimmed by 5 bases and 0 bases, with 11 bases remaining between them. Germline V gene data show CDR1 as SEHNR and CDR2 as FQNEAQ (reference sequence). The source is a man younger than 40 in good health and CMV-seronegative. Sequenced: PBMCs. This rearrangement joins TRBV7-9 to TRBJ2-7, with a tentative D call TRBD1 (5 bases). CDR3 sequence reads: CASSPDSYSYEQYF. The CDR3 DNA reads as TGTGCCAGCAGCCCAGACAGTTACTCCTACGAGCAGTACTTC.